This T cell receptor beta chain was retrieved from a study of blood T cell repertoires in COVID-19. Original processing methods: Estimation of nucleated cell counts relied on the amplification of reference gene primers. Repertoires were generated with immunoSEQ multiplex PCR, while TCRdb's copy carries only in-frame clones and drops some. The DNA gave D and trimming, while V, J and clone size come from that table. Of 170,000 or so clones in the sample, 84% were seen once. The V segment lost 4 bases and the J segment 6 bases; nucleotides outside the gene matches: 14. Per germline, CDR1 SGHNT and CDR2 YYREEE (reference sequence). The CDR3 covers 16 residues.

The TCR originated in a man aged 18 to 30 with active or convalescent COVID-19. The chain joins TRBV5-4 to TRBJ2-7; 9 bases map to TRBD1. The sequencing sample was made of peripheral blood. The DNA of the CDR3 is TGTGCCAGCAGCCCCGGTGGGGGGACAGGGATTGGCGAGCAGTACTTC. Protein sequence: CASSPGGGTGIGEQYF.